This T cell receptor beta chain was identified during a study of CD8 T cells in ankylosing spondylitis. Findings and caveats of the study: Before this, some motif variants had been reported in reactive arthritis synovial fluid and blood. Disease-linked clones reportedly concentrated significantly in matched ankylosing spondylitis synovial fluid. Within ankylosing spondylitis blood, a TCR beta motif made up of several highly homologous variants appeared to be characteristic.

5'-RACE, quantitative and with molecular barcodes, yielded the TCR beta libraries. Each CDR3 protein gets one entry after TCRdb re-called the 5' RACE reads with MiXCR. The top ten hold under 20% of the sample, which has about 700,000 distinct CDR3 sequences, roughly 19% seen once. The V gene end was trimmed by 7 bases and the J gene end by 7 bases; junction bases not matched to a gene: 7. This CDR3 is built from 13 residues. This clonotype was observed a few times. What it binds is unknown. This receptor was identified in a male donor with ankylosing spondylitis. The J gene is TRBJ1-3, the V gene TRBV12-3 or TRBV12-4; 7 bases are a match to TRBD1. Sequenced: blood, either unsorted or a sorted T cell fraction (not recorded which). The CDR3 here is CASKTTGPNTIYF. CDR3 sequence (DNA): TGTGCCAGCAAAACGACAGGGCCGAACACCATATATTTT.